This T cell receptor (beta chain) comes out of a study of OX40 agonist ivuxolimab in advanced cancers. Turning to the overall study: Ivuxolimab, which targeted the costimulatory receptor OX40 (CD134), was an agonistic, fully human IgG2 monoclonal antibody. Intravenous ivuxolimab was administered to patients every 2 weeks at six dose levels: 0.01, 0.1, 0.3, 1.5, 3 and 10 mg/kg. Of the approximately 50 patients in dose escalation, around 20 had hepatocellular carcinoma, some 15 had melanoma, 9 had renal cell carcinoma and 9 had head and neck cancer. In the dose-escalation cohort, around four fifths of patients were male, and the mean age was roughly 56 years with a range of roughly 23 to 79. Prior anti-PD-1, anti-PD-L1 or anti-CTLA-4 therapy was permitted, and 35% to 40% of dose-escalation patients had received checkpoint inhibitors. Partial responses occurred in three dose-escalation patients, of whom one had hepatocellular carcinoma and two had cutaneous melanoma. Peripheral TCRbeta sequencing was intended to test whether TCR sequence diversity was altered and clonal T-cell expansion was caused by ivuxolimab. The paper reports the monotherapy dose-escalation portion (N ≈ 50 patients) of the phase I ivuxolimab trial. Results and caveats for the whole study, not just this receptor: Low levels of normalized T-cell clonal expansion were also shown by some nonresponding patients. At doses from 0.1 to 3.0 mg/kg, clonal expansion was seen in both CD4+ and CD8+ blood T cells between baseline and week 6. On average, CD8+ T cells showed more expanded clones than CD4+ T cells after ivuxolimab. In the 0.1-3.0 mg/kg groups, partial responders were among the patients with the lowest normalized peripheral clonal expansion, particularly in CD8+ T cells. The antigen specificity of the peripheral T cells that underwent clonal expansion was not determined.

Genomic DNA was extracted from sorted cells for sequencing of the TCRbeta CDR3 region. The immunoSEQ Assay was used for sequencing of TCRbeta CDR3 regions. In its TCRdb copy, this immuneACCESS table keeps in-frame sequences only and misses some clones. Where compared with another copy, unresolved V genes explain less than half of these, and the others have no known cause. The sample includes 20,000 to 30,000 clones, with approximately 90% observed a single time. Of the sample, 31% falls within the top ten clones. Remarks on this clone: Its target antigen remains unknown. No base quality information exists; no much larger clone differs at one position.

Here V drops 0 bases and J drops 7 bases, and the junction holds 7 bases not matched to any gene. CDR3 length: 15 amino acids, cysteine to phenylalanine. Only the CDR3 portion is preserved as DNA: 45 bases, with reading frame beginning at the first base. The CDR1 and CDR2 encoded by the germline V gene are SGHDN and FVKESK. The trial excluded patients who had a history of autoimmune disease or were on systemic immunosuppression. In every dose cohort, peripheral blood was drawn for TCR sequencing at baseline, cycle 4 day 1, and cycle 7 day 1. The samples were taken from a phase I, first-in-human, multicenter, open-label dose-escalation trial of ivuxolimab. Adults with locally advanced or metastatic melanoma, renal cell, hepatocellular, or head and neck squamous cell carcinoma were enrolled in the trial. Before TCR sequencing, CD4+ T cells and CD8+ T cells were sorted from peripheral blood as separate populations.

This clonotype originated in an adult with an advanced solid tumor such as melanoma, head and neck, liver or kidney cancer. Here the sequenced sample was CD4+ or CD8+ T cells sorted from blood, taken in a trial of the OX40 agonist ivuxolimab. This chain joins TRBV14 to TRBJ1-2, with TRBD1 matching 8 junction bases. The DNA sequence is TGTGCCAGCAGCCAAGATTCCGCAGGGGGCTTTGGCTACACCTTC. Its protein product is CASSQDSAGGFGYTF.